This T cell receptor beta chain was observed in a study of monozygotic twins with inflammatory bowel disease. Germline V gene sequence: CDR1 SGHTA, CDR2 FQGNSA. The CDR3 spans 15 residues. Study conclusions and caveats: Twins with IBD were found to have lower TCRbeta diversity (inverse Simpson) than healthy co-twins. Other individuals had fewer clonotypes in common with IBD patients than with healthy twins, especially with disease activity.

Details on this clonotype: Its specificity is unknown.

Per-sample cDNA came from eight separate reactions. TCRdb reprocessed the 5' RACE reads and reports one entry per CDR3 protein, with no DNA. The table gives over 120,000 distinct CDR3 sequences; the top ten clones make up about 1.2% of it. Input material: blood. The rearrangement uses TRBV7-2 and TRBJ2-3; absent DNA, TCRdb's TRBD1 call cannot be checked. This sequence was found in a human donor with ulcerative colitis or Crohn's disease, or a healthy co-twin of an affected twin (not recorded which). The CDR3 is CASSLTGTGGDTQYF.